This T cell receptor (beta chain) was recovered during a study of cytomegalovirus exposure and HLA in healthy donors (dated by TCRdb to about 2017). In the study overall: In an earlier analysis of 587 of the donors, 276 Gb of sequence data and 100 million or so unique TCR beta sequences from 150 million to 200 million T cells were reported. An early release covering around 630 HLA-typed donors comprised 300 to 350 gigabases of sequencing data and 85 million or so unique TCR sequences. Of the 300 to 500 genotyped donors, less than 90% were placed in the genetic ancestry cluster associated with self-reported Caucasian donors. The study was designed to test whether signatures of past pathogen exposure could be identified by cataloging public T cell receptors. The study profiled the T cell repertoires of 666 subjects by immunosequencing and related them to cytomegalovirus serostatus. In addition to the first cohort of about 650 subjects, a separate validation cohort of approximately 120 different subjects was used. The study combined high-throughput TCR immunosequencing, statistical association of individual TCRs with disease status, and machine learning to predict cytomegalovirus infection status. In a later analysis, previously published TCR beta repertoires from 666 donors were re-analyzed and high-resolution HLA genotyping was added so that TCR occurrence patterns could be studied. In the later analysis, no new phenotypic data were used to find candidate immune exposures; instead, reliance was placed on TCR beta sequences and their occurrence across donors. In an earlier analysis of roughly 580 of the donors, high-throughput TCR beta sequencing was used to judge whether each TCR beta V gene segment behaved as functional or pseudogenic. Alongside the repertoire data, information on donor age, sex, ethnicity and CMV serostatus was compiled. Genome-wide SNP genotypes for about 60% of the roughly 670 donors were used in a later genetic analysis, which treated that subset as a discovery cohort. Every repertoire in the discovery cohort had been generated on one and the same sequencing platform. Both class I and class II loci were covered by HLA typing, at four-digit resolution. Typing coverage differed by locus: A, B, C, DRB1 and DQB1 were typed in about 629-630 donors, DQA1 in about 500, DPA1 in some 600, and DPB1 in just under 480. Several DR-DQ haplotypes were handled as single units for association and clustering because linkage in the cohort was strong. Across some 400 genotyped donors of the cohort, an average of about 200,000 unique TCR beta nucleotide sequences per donor were sequenced, and around 19% of those sequences were non-productive. The full study reports these points: Because HLA typing was unavailable for some donors at each locus, only the typed subset was used in association tests. A few of the identified cytomegalovirus-associated TCR beta chains were confirmed in vitro to be specific for cytomegalovirus antigens. The authors suggested that the approach could potentially be generalized to other disease states and immunological phenotypes. Because the 87-base-pair reads could not distinguish some IMGT-functional V segments, including TRBV6-2 and TRBV6-3, those segments were excluded. The study listed 150 to 200 TCR beta chains as associated with cytomegalovirus. Seventeen rarely observed V segments, including chromosome 9 orphons, were excluded from the earlier analysis of approximately 500 of the donors because counts were too low. In a later analysis, HLA-associated TCR beta chains were found to be more clonally expanded and to have lower generation probabilities than equally common non-associated chains. A further reported finding was that TCR beta sequences accurately predicted the HLA-A and HLA-B alleles for most subjects in the first cohort. An association between a missense DCLRE1C variant and V-gene and J-gene trimming of TCR beta chains was found in a later genetic analysis and replicated in an independent cohort. A later analysis found that TCR association rates varied across HLA loci, with DRB1 alleles showing the most associated TCRs and HLA-C alleles the fewest. Across donors, most TCR sequences were observed very rarely, whereas some public TCRs were present in many individuals. The presence/absence analyses assumed that sequencing depth was roughly uniform across donors, and that assumption may not be true. When HLA alleles, especially DR and DQ, strongly co-occurred, TCR associations were difficult to assign to individual alleles. Most CMV-associated TCR beta chains appeared to be HLA-restricted in a later analysis, and the HLA associations seemed to be driven largely by CMV exposure. In this cohort, only TCR beta chains were sequenced, and detectable features were limited by the absence of alpha or paired-chain data. Linkage disequilibrium might explain the correlated functional status among segregating V segments, but an unknown experimental factor could not be ruled out. Immune exposure information for the cohort was limited to CMV serostatus. A group of highly shared sequence variants was considered likely to be a technical artifact of the sequencing pipeline. Specific HLA alleles were associated with 16,951 TCR beta sequences at a false discovery rate of 0.05 in a later analysis. In an earlier analysis of some 640 of the donors, most TCR beta V segments were observed in productive rearrangements about 87% or about 30% of the time, broadly matching IMGT annotations. The classifier was reported to diagnose cytomegalovirus status with high specificity and sensitivity in both the original cohort and the validation cohort. In a later analysis, several top co-occurrence clusters were reported to appear linked to parvovirus B19, influenza, CMV and Epstein-Barr virus. In a later genetic analysis, fewer N-insertions in productive TCRs were reported among donors in an Asian-associated ancestry cluster than the roughly 700-donor mean.

The cohort comprised 710 or so healthy bone marrow donors. At the time of sampling, all cohort members were nominally healthy, though unrecorded immune exposures were likely present. The donor was CMV seronegative and belonged to the group of over 350 seronegative cohort members. A peripheral blood sample was provided by each donor, and peripheral blood mononuclear cells were used for TCR beta sequencing. The Qiagen DNeasy Blood Extraction Kit was used to extract genomic DNA from the blood cell samples. V loses 0 bases, J loses 0 bases, and the germline ends lie 9 bases apart. The CDR3 spans 16 residues, from the cysteine through the phenylalanine. The only DNA kept is the CDR3, 48 bases in frame from the first base. Via the germline V gene, CDR1 is SGHRS and CDR2 YFSETQ. Regarding this clone: Its antigen is unknown. The sample holds no much larger clone one base away, and base qualities are not on file.

The library was prepared using the immunoSEQ multiplex PCR assay. The multiplex PCR relied on a mix of 60 forward primers for TCR Vbeta segments and 13 reverse primers for TCR Jbeta segments. A multiplex PCR assay on genomic DNA amplified the CDR3 region of rearranged TCR beta genes. The Illumina HiSeq System was used to sequence the amplified TCR beta libraries as 87-base-pair reads. Per the original workflow: In a later analysis, 80 million or so unique TCR beta chains were counted across the roughly 610 repertoires, and around 10 million of these chains were shared by at least two donors. Raw reads were error-corrected and collapsed into unique sequences by a nearest-neighbor algorithm in which closely related sequences were merged to remove PCR and sequencing errors. To assign V, D and J gene segments, CDR3 sequences were aligned to IMGT reference sequences. For a sequence to be retained, a match of at least six nucleotides to both a V gene segment and a J gene segment was required. Rearrangements were classified as productive when the CDR3 lacked stop codons and remained in frame with V and J, and all other rearrangements were classified as non-productive. Following IMGT convention, CDR3 was defined as the stretch from the second conserved V-encoded cysteine to the conserved J-encoded phenylalanine. The earlier analysis of about 570 of the donors excluded any sequence lacking an unambiguous match to a single V gene segment. An earlier analysis of a few hundred of the donors called V segments functional above 56.7% productive rearrangements and segregating when the between-donor standard deviation exceeded 5%. A statistical classification framework was built for diagnosing cytomegalovirus status from the catalog of TCR beta chain sequences. In a later analysis, TCR nucleotide sequences were compared against IMGT/GENE-DB human TR gene sequences so that V and J genes could be assigned. The TCRdist pipeline was used in a later analysis to assign CDR3 sequences and most-parsimonious VDJ recombination scenarios. In a later analysis, every TCR beta chain was defined by the combination of its CDR3 amino acid sequence and its V-gene family, and reads without a unique V-gene family were dropped. To address suspected cross-contamination and a sequencing artifact, a later analysis removed roughly 640 highly shared, low-generation-probability nucleotide sequences. In a later analysis, a clonal expansion index was calculated for each public chain from normalized within-repertoire ranks of inferred template counts. In a later analysis, generation probabilities were computed using a VDJ recombination model fitted to out-of-frame rearrangements, and the results were checked against IGoR. In a later analysis, TCR-TCR, TCR-HLA and TCR-CMV co-occurrence was scored with hypergeometric tests, and a repertoire-size bias correction was applied to TCR pairs. In a later analysis, false discovery rates were estimated by permuting HLA or CMV assignments 20 times. In a later analysis, co-occurring TCRs were grouped with DBSCAN, and TCRdist sequence similarity was added when clustering was performed within HLA-allele-positive subsets. For co-occurrence clustering, repertoires with fewer than 30,000 or more than 120,000 public chains were excluded, along with a handful of repertoires with anomalous nucleotide sharing. Entries here come from immuneACCESS through TCRdb and include only in-frame sequences with V and J called. Some clones fail to appear in such tables; in the studies checked, an unresolved V gene covers under half of the shortfall, and the cause of the remainder is unknown. Clonal size and the V and J genes are those of that table, whereas D and trimming came from the DNA. The table for this sample lists roughly 110,000 clones; about 70% of them were counted only once. Around 0.9% of the sample is held by the ten biggest clonotypes.

The V and J segments used are TRBV5-1 and TRBJ1-4, with the identity of the D gene unclear. This receptor was identified in a woman under 40 in good health and CMV-seronegative. The sample taken for sequencing was PBMCs. This receptor carries the CDR3 CASSLGPRATNEKLFF. In nucleotide form, the sequence is TGCGCCAGCAGCTTGGGTCCGAGGGCAACTAATGAAAAACTGTTTTTT.